The 4 T cell receptor beta chains below were found in one sample sequenced in a study of T cell responses to AZD1222 COVID-19 vaccine. Only in-frame clones appear in the TCRdb table, and some are missing; sequencing was by immunoSEQ multiplex PCR. The sample contains about 100,000 clones, 88% of which appear only once. Source: peripheral blood, taken on day 0 of AZD1222 vaccination. Every receptor here comes from an adult in good health.

The V gene is TRBV19, the J gene TRBJ2-2, with no clear D. The CDR3 extends over 13 amino acids. Germline values: CDR1 LNHDA, CDR2 SQIVND (reference sequence). Trimming removed 6 bases at V and 5 bases at J, with 10 bases between. CDR3 DNA: TGTGCCAGTAGAGAGGTTGGGACCGGGGAGCTGTTTTTT. Its translation: CASREVGTGELFF.

The chain recombines TRBV27 with TRBJ2-7, with 8 bases that match TRBD1. Trimming at V came to 6 bases and at J to 3 bases, leaving 10 bases not matched to a gene. Germline V gene data show CDR1 as MNHEY and CDR2 as SMNVEV (reference sequence). The CDR3 consists of 15 residues. Here the CDR3 DNA reads TGTGCCAGCAGGATGACTCCGGACAGGGTCTACGAGCAGTACTTC. Translation: CASRMTPDRVYEQYF.

V gene TRBV28 combines with J gene TRBJ2-3; 8 bases align to TRBD2. Germline V gene lookup returns CDR1 MDHEN and CDR2 SYDVKM. Losses at the gene ends were 3 bases for V and 2 bases for J; bases not matched to a gene: 4. The CDR3 is 15 residues long. The CDR3 nucleotides read TGTGCCAGCAGTTTCGGGGGGGCGGACACAGATACGCAGTATTTT. Translation: CASSFGGADTDTQYF.

A note on this clone: Other DNA sequences in the same sample also yield this CDR3. The chain couples TRBV2 to TRBJ1-6; D uncertain. In germline, CDR1 is SNHLY, CDR2 FYNNEI. The CDR3 loop spans 12 amino acids. V shed 4 bases and J shed 6 bases, with 4 bases lying between them. The DNA of the CDR3 is TGTGCCAGCAGTGTACCTAATTCACCCCTCCACTTT. Amino acids: CASSVPNSPLHF.